One T cell receptor beta chain is described in this entry. This entry belongs to a study of cytomegalovirus exposure and HLA in healthy donors. The PCR was carried out with 60 Vbeta primers and 13 Jbeta primers. Clones were sequenced by immunoSEQ multiplex PCR, and TCRdb holds only the in-frame ones, with some missing. The sample has just over 95,000 clones, approximately 77% seen once. Germline V gene lookup returns CDR1 MNHNS and CDR2 SASEGT. The CDR3 runs to 13 residues. The germline V and J ends were trimmed by 5 bases and 4 bases, with 11 bases remaining between them. The specimen sequenced was PBMCs. This sequence originates from a middle-aged woman in good health and CMV-seronegative. The gene calls are TRBV6-1 and TRBJ1-2; D is perhaps TRBD1 (6 bases). CDR3 sequence: CASSPTGTYGYTF. The DNA for the CDR3 is TGTGCCAGCAGTCCAACAGGGACCTATGGCTACACCTTC.